The T cell receptor beta chain described here comes from a study of cytomegalovirus exposure and HLA in healthy donors. The study's findings and limits: In vitro checks showed that three CMV-associated chains really do target CMV antigens. A later analysis found common viral pathogens apparently linked to several of the most significant clusters. Later work found that TCR association rates differed between HLA loci; DRB1 had the most and HLA-C the fewest.

Germline V gene lookup returns CDR1 SNHLY and CDR2 FYNNEI. Trimming left V 7 bases short and J 9 bases short, with 10 bases between. The CDR3 consists of 11 residues. PCR involved 60 Vbeta and 13 Jbeta primers. Some clones are missing from TCRdb's copy, which holds only in-frame ones; the method was immunoSEQ multiplex PCR. The sample holds 85,000 to 130,000 clones; less than 80% are singletons and the top ten take roughly 3.7%. A few counts support this clone. The antigen is undetermined. V and J are TRBV2 and TRBJ2-4; D is ambiguous. The clonotype was recovered from a man aged 55-75 years in good health and CMV-seronegative. Sequencing was performed on PBMCs. Here the CDR3 reads CASNTRGIQYF. DNA of the CDR3: TGTGCCAGCAACACCCGAGGCATTCAGTACTTC.